This TCR beta chain came from a study of blood T cell repertoires in COVID-19. Study-wide background: Acute and convalescent COVID-19 specimens originated in the United States, Italy and Spain. Nucleic acid was either cDNA or gDNA, and it came from T cells, B-cell-depleted T cells, or PBMCs.

Original data processing: Using reference gene primer amplification, nucleated cell counts were estimated. The protocol was immunoSEQ multiplex PCR, while the TCRdb copy is restricted to in-frame clones and leaves out a portion. V and J calls plus clone size are reproduced from that table; the DNA served to infer D and trimming. The sample comprises 50,000 to 65,000 clones, 82% of which are singletons, and under 25% rests with the top ten. Germline V gives CDR1 SGHAT, CDR2 FQNNGV. V shed 5 bases and J 6 bases; nucleotides not matched to a gene: 11. This CDR3 is built from 15 residues. The chain uses TRBV11-2 and TRBJ2-7, with 9 bases fitting TRBD1. Specimen: peripheral blood. The clonotype comes from a woman in her fifties or sixties with acute or convalescent COVID-19. The CDR3 spells CASSATDRGTLEQYF. Written as DNA, the CDR3 is TGTGCCAGCAGCGCGACGGACAGGGGAACCCTCGAGCAGTACTTC.